The following is a T cell receptor (beta chain) sequence with its context. Its specificity is unknown. The CDR3 has 11 residues. The germline CDR1 and CDR2 sequences are GTSNPN and SVGIG (reference sequence). The entry originates in a study of T cells expressing NK-cell markers. Overall study: Among eight sequenced donors, seven carried HCMV seropositivity while one was seronegative. The study's findings and limits: The HCMV specificity of the expanded NKG2C+ T cell clones stayed unresolved.

TCRdb reprocessed the 5' RACE reads and stores each CDR3 protein as one record, lacking DNA. The table counts about 460,000 distinct CDR3 sequences; about 1.5% lies in the top ten. V gene TRBV30 combines with J gene TRBJ1-1; TCRdb designates TRBD1, a call that cannot be tested without DNA. The sequence derives from a woman aged 50 to 60 in good health. Material for sequencing was blood T cells: a sorted CD56 or NKG2C T cell subset, CD4+ or CD8+ T cells, or bulk PBMC T cells (not recorded which). The CDR3 protein is CAYDRLTEAFF.